The sequence of this T cell receptor beta chain was determined in a study of blood T cell repertoires in COVID-19 (dated by TCRdb to the early 2020s). At the level of the whole study: Samples covering the acute and convalescent phases of COVID-19 were provided by collaborators in the United States, Italy and Spain. A de-identified subject ID, COVID-19 status, age in years and sex were almost always included in the sample metadata. A freely available public database, intended as a resource for researchers studying the immune response to SARS-CoV-2, is where the repertoires were released. Where available, HLA class I and class II types were obtained from metadata supplied by the sample provider rather than from assay-based typing. The material from the prospective study consisted of cDNA or gDNA derived from T cells, B-cell-depleted T cells, or PBMCs. Deeply sampled blood TCRbeta repertoires from subjects exposed to, actively infected with, or recovered from COVID-19 were included in the dataset. The samples were drawn from the first 160 participants of the ongoing ImmuneRACE study and from about 1,200 subjects provided by 6 global collaborators.

As concerns this clone: No cognate antigen has been identified for it. No much larger clone is present one base from it, and per-base qualities are unavailable.

TCRbeta CDR3 regions were amplified from genomic DNA by means of the immunoSEQ Assay, a bias-controlled multiplex PCR. Turning to the authors' computational methods: Within the assay, amplification of reference gene primers was used to estimate how many nucleated cells each sample contained. Sequence reads were collapsed and filtered to measure the absolute abundance of every unique TCRbeta CDR3 rearrangement. For each sample, productive Simpson clonality was calculated by taking the square root of Simpson's diversity index across productive rearrangements. TCRdb's version of the immuneACCESS table is confined to in-frame rearrangements and falls short of the full clone set. An unresolved V gene accounts for under half of the shortfall where checked; the remainder is of unknown origin. For V, J and clone size, that table is used; D and trimming come from the DNA. Counted in this sample were roughly 49,000 clones; 65% to 85% of them appeared once. In total, the top ten clones hold 5.5% to 6.5% of the sample.

V is cut by 4 bases and J by 10 bases, and the space between the germline ends is 15 bases. Spanning cysteine to phenylalanine, the CDR3 consists of 13 amino acids. This entry keeps only the CDR3 DNA: 39 bases, framed from base 1. From the germline V gene, CDR1 is SGDLS and CDR2 is YYNGEE. Paper-wide results and their limitations: The amount of clinical and demographic metadata varied by source and participant and was provided uncurated.

Whole blood was collected in K2EDTA tubes by collaborating institutions according to the institutions' own protocols. For TCRbeta analysis, collaborator samples were shipped as frozen whole blood, as isolated PBMCs, or as DNA extracted from either sample type. The sample was peripheral blood. The chain is encoded by TRBV9 joined to TRBJ2-1, and TRBD2 may be the D gene, going by 5 matching bases. This TCR came from a woman older than 75 with acute or convalescent COVID-19. The DNA sequence is TGTGCCAGCAGCCTACGGACTGAGAAAGAGCAGTTCTTC. The encoded protein is CASSLRTEKEQFF.